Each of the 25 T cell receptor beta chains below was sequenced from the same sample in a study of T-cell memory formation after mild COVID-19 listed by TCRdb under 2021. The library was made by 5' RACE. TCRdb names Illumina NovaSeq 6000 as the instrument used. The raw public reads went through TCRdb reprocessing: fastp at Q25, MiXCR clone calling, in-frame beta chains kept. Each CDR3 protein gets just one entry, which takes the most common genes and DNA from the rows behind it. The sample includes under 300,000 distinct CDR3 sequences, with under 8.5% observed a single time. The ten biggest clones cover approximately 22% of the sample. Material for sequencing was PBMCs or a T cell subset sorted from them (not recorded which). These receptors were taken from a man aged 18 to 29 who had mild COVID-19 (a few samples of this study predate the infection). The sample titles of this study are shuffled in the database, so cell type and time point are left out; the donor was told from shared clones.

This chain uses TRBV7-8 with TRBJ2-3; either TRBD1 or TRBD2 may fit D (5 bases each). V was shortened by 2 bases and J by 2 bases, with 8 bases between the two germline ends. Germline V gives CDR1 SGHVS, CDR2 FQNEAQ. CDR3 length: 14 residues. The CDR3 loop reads CASSLNGATDTQYF. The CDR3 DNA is TGTGCCAGCAGCTTAAACGGGGCCACAGATACGCAGTATTTT.

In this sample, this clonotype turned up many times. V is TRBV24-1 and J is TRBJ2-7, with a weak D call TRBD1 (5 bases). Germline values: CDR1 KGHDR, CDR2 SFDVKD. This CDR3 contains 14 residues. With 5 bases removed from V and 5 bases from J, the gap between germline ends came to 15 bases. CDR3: CATSASTVFDEQYF. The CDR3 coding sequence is TGTGCCACCAGTGCCTCGACAGTGTTCGACGAGCAGTACTTC.

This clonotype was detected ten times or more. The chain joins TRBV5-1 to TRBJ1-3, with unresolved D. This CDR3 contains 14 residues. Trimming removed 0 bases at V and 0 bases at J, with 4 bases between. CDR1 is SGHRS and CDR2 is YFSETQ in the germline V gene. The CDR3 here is CASSLEASGNTIYF. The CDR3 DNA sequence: TGCGCCAGCAGCTTGGAAGCCTCTGGAAACACCATATATTTT.

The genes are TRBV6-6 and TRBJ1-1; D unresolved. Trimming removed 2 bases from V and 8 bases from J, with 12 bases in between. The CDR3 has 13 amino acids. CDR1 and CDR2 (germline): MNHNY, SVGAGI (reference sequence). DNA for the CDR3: TGTGCCAGCAGTTACCAGGTTGGCGGGGAAGCTTTCTTT. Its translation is CASSYQVGGEAFF.

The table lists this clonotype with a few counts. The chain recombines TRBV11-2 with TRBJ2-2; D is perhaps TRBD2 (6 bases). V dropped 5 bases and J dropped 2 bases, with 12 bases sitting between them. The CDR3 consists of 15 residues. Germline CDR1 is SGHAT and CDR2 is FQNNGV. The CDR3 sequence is CASSPRRGNTGELFF. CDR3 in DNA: TGTGCCAGCAGCCCCCGGAGGGGAAACACCGGGGAGCTGTTTTTT.

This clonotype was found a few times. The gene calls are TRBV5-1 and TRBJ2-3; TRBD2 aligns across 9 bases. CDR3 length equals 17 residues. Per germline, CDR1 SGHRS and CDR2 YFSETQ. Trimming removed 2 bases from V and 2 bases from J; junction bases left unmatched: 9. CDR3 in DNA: TGCGCCAGCAGCTTAGCCGTGAGCGGGGGGAACACAGATACGCAGTATTTT. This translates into CASSLAVSGGNTDTQYF.

The CDR3 reads CAWSAAEQYF. In DNA form, the CDR3 reads TGTGCCTGGAGTGCGGCCGAGCAGTACTTC. The V and J genes are TRBV30 and TRBJ2-7; no reliable D call. V shed 1 base and J shed 6 bases, with 4 bases lying between them. Germline lookup yields CDR1 GTSNPN and CDR2 SVGIG (reference sequence). The CDR3 has 10 amino acids.

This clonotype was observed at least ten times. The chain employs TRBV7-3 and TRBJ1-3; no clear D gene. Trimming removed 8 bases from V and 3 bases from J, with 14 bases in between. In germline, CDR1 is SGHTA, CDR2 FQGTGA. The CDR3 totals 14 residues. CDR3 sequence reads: CASEEGNGGNTIYF. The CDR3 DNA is TGTGCCAGCGAGGAAGGCAATGGTGGAAACACCATATATTTT.

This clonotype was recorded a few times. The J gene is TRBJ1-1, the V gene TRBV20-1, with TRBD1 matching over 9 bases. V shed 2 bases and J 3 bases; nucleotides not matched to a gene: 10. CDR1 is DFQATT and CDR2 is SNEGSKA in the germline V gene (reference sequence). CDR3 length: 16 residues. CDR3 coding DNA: TGCAGTGCTAGATCCGCCGAGGGGACAGGGTACACTGAAGCTTTCTTT. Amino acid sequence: CSARSAEGTGYTEAFF.

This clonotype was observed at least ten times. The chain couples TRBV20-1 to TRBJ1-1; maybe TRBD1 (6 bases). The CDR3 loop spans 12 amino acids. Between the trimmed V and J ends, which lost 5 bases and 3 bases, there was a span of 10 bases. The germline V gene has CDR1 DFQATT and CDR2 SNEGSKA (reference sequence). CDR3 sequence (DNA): TGCAGTGCTTACGACAGGCACACTGAAGCTTTCTTT. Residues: CSAYDRHTEAFF.

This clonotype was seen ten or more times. DNA of the CDR3: TGCAGTGCTAGGTCAGGGGGTGGGACTGAAGCTTTCTTT. It yields the protein CSARSGGGTEAFF. The chain has TRBV20-1 and TRBJ1-1, with 7 bases matching TRBD1. The germline gives CDR1 DFQATT, CDR2 SNEGSKA (reference sequence). Trimming took 3 bases from V and 5 from J; bases not matched to a gene: 6. This CDR3 contains 13 residues.

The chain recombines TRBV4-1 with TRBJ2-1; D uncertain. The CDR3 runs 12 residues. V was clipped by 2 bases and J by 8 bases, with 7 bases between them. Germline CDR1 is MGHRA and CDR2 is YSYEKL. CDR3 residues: CASSQPLDEQFF. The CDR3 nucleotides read TGCGCCAGCAGCCAACCCCTCGATGAGCAGTTCTTC.

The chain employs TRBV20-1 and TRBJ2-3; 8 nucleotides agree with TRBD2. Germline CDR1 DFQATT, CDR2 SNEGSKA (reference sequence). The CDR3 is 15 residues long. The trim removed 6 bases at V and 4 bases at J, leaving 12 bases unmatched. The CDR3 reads CSAPRLRGAADTQYF. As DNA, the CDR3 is TGCAGTGCACCCAGGCTGCGGGGGGCAGCAGATACGCAGTATTTT.

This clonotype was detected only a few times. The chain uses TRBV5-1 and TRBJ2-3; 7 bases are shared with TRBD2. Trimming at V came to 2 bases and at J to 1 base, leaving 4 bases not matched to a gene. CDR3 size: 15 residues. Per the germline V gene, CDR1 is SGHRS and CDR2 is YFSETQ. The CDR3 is CASSLNRGGTDTQYF. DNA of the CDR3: TGCGCCAGCAGCTTAAACCGGGGGGGCACAGATACGCAGTATTTT.

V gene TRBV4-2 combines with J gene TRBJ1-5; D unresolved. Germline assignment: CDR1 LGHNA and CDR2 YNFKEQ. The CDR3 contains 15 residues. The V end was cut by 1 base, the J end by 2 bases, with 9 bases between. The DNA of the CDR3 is TGTGCCAGCAGCCAAGCTGGAGTGGGCAATCAGCCCCAGCATTTT. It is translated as CASSQAGVGNQPQHF.

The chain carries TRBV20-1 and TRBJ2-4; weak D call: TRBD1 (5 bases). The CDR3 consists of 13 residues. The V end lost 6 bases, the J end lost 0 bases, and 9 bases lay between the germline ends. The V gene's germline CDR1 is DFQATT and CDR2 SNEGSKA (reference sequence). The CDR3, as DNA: TGCAGTGCGACAGACCCAGCCAAAAACATTCAGTACTTC. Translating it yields CSATDPAKNIQYF.

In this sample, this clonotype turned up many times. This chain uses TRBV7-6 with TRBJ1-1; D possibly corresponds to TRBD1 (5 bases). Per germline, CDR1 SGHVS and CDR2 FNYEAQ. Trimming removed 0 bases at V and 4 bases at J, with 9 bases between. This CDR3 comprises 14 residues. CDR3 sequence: CASSLALGATEAFF. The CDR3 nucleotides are TGTGCCAGCAGCTTAGCTCTTGGGGCCACTGAAGCTTTCTTT.

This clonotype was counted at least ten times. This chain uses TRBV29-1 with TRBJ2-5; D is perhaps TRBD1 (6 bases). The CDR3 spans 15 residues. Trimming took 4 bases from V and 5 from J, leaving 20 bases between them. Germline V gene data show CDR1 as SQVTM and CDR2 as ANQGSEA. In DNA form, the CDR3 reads TGCAGCGTTGTTTTCCCGGCCAGGGGTGGGGAGACCCAGTACTTC. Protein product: CSVVFPARGGETQYF.

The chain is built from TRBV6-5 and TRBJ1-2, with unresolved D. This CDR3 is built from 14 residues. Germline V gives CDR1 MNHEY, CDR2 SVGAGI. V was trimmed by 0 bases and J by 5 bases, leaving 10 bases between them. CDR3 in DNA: TGTGCCAGCAGTTACTCGACGGCAGAATATGGCTACACCTTC. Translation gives CASSYSTAEYGYTF.

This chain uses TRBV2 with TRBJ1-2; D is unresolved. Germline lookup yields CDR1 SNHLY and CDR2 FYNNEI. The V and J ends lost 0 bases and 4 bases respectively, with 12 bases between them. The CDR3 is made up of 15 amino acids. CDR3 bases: TGTGCCAGCAGTGAAGCGCGTGGGATTACCTATGGCTACACCTTC. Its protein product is CASSEARGITYGYTF.

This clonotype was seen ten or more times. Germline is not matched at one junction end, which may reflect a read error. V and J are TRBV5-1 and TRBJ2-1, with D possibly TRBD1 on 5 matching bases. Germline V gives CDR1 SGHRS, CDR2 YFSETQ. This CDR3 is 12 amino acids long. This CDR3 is CASSLGVNEQFF. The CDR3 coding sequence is TGTGCCAGCAGCTTAGGGGTCAATGAGCAGTTCTTC.

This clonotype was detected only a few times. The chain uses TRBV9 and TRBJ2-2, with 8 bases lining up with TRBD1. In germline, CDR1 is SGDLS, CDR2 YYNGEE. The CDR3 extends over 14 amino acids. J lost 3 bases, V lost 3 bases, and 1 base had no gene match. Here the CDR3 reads CASSARGHTGELFF. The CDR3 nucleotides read TGTGCCAGCAGCGCCAGGGGGCACACCGGGGAGCTGTTTTTT.

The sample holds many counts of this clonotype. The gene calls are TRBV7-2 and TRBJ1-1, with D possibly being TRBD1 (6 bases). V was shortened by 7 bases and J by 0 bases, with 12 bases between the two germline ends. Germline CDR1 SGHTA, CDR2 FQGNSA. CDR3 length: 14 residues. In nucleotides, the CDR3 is TGTGCCAGCACACGAGGACAGCTGAACACTGAAGCTTTCTTT. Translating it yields CASTRGQLNTEAFF. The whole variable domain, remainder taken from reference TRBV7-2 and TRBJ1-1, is GAGVSQSPSNKVTEKGKDVELRCDPISGHTALYWYRQSLGQGLEFLIYFQGNSAPDKSGLPSDRFSAERTGGSVSTLTIQRTQQEDSAVYLCASTRGQLNTEAFFGQGTRLTVV.

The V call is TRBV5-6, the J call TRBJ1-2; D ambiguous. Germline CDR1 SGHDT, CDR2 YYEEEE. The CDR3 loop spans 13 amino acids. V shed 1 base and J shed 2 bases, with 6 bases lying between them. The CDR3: CASSLFVNYGYTF. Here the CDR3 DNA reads TGTGCCAGCAGCTTGTTCGTAAACTATGGCTACACCTTC. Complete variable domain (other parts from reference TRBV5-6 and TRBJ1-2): DAGVTQSPTHLIKTRGQQVTLRCSPKSGHDTVSWYQQALGQGPQFIFQYYEEEERQRGNFPDRFSGHQFPNYSSELNVNALLLGDSALYLCASSLFVNYGYTFGSGTRLTVV.

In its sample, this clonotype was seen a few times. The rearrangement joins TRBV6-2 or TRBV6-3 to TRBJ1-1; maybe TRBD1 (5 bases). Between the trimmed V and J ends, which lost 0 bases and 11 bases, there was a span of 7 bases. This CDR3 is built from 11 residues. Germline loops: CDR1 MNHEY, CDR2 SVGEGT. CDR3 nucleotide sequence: TGTGCCAGCAGTTACTCGTGGGACGCTTTCTTT. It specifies CASSYSWDAFF.